The clone carrying this TCR beta chain has a handful of counts. This sample was taken from a study of T cells in Graves' hyperthyroidism and ophthalmopathy. Amplification of TCR beta CDR3 regions used RNA as the template. The primer set for the first-round RT-PCR of the TCR CDR3 was HTBI. TCRdb used MiXCR to reprocess the multiplex PCR reads, holding one entry per CDR3 protein. The sample carries around 350,000 distinct CDR3 sequences, roughly 15% recorded once. The CDR3 is made up of 14 amino acids. Trimming removed 1 base from V and 2 bases from J, with 8 bases in between. Germline V CDR1 and CDR2: GTSNPN, SVGIG (reference sequence).

This chain connects TRBV30 to TRBJ2-2; D is unresolved. The sample taken for sequencing was blood. The receptor was isolated from a woman aged 25-40 years with Graves' ophthalmopathy. The CDR3 here is CAWSEVINTGELFF. In DNA form, the CDR3 reads TGTGCCTGGAGTGAGGTCATCAACACCGGGGAGCTGTTTTTT.